This TCR beta chain was profiled in a study of CD4 T cells in relation to SARS-CoV-2 and coronaviruses. Trimming removed 5 bases from V and 7 bases from J, with 12 bases in between. Germline V gene data show CDR1 as MNHEY and CDR2 as SVGEGT. This CDR3 has 13 amino acids. Profiled with immunoSEQ multiplex PCR; TCRdb holds only in-frame clones, not every one. Among about 25,000 clones listed, 75% to 85% were seen once. On this clone: Its cognate antigen is unknown.

CD4+ T cells from unexposed donors were obtained before the COVID-19 pandemic (2011-2018). CD4+ T cells were isolated from the cells after 10 days of culture. Unexposed-donor CD4+ T cells were probed with SARS-CoV-2 S/N and four cold-coronavirus spikes, cells permitting. The sample was CD4+ T cells from PBMCs, cultured in vitro. The chain recombines TRBV6-2 or TRBV6-3 with TRBJ1-5, with D possibly matching TRBD1 (6 bases). This receptor was taken from a human donor in good health. CDR3 DNA: TGTGCCAGCAGTCCACAGGGAGGGCAGCCCCAGCATTTT. Translating gives CASSPQGGQPQHF.